The rows below give T cell receptor beta chains drawn from one sample of a study of cytotoxic CD8 clonotypes in ibrutinib-treated CLL. Sequencing used immunoSEQ multiplex PCR; TCRdb keeps in-frame clones, though not all of them. There are some 140,000 clones in the sample; around 93% occur only once, and 11% lies in the top ten. Sequenced here: PBMCs, sampled after 12 months of ibrutinib treatment. The receptors here all came from a human donor with chronic lymphocytic leukemia. Both conserved end residues are part of each CDR3. D genes are given only for firm matches. The size of a clone is reported for some rows only, either as once, few or many, or as a class for expanded clones.

CDR3	DNA	size	J	D	V
CASSGGTSSDEQYF	TGTGCCAGCAGCGGAGGAACATCGTCGGACGAGCAGTACTTC	.	TRBJ2-7	.	TRBV9
CASSLAKGARSYTF	TGTGCCAGCAGCTTGGCGAAGGGGGCGCGGAGCTACACCTTC	.	TRBJ1-2	TRBD1	TRBV7-9
CASSPTNRNTQYF	TGTGCCAGCAGTCCCACGAACCGGAATACGCAGTATTTT	.	TRBJ2-3	.	TRBV6-5
CASSPGTGVLSYEQYF	TGTGCCAGCAGTCCGGGGACAGGGGTCCTCTCCTACGAGCAGTACTTC	.	TRBJ2-7	TRBD1	TRBV27
CATSSQVGGSADTQYF	TGTGCCACCAGCAGCCAAGTCGGCGGGAGTGCAGATACGCAGTATTTT	.	TRBJ2-3	TRBD2	TRBV15
CASLTSSTDTQYF	TGTGCCAGCCTTACTTCTAGCACAGATACGCAGTATTTT	.	TRBJ2-3	.	TRBV5-6
CASSLRDGPYNEQFF	TGTGCCAGCAGTCTCCGCGACGGCCCCTACAATGAGCAGTTCTTC	.	TRBJ2-1	.	TRBV27
CSARGDEQYF	TGCAGTGCTAGAGGGGACGAGCAGTACTTC	.	TRBJ2-7	.	TRBV20-1
CASSIEQGAYEQYF	TGTGCCAGTAGTATAGAACAGGGGGCTTACGAGCAGTACTTC	.	TRBJ2-7	TRBD1	TRBV19
CASSIIAGDPPETQYF	TGTGCCAGTAGTATCATAGCGGGAGATCCCCCAGAGACCCAGTACTTC	.	TRBJ2-5	TRBD2	TRBV19
CASSFFRGPYEQYF	TGTGCCAGCAGTTTCTTCAGGGGTCCCTACGAGCAGTACTTC	.	TRBJ2-7	.	TRBV28
CASSGTGAKNIQYF	TGTGCCAGCAGTGGAACAGGAGCCAAAAACATTCAGTACTTC	.	TRBJ2-4	.	TRBV2
CASSRPGQNSYEQYF	TGTGCCAGCAGCCGACCGGGACAGAACTCCTACGAGCAGTACTTC	few	TRBJ2-7	TRBD1	TRBV6-5
CASSRTQENYETILYEQYF	TGTGCCAGCAGCCGGACACAAGAAAACTACGAGACAATCCTCTACGAGCAGTACTTC	once	TRBJ2-7	.	TRBV7-3
CASDRMNTGELFF	TGTGCCAGCGACAGAATGAACACCGGGGAGCTGTTTTTT	.	TRBJ2-2	.	TRBV2
CASSVGVRNLPETQYF	TGTGCCAGCAGCGTAGGGGTCAGAAACCTCCCTGAGACCCAGTACTTC	.	TRBJ2-5	.	TRBV9
CASSTGQNTEAFF	TGTGCTAGCAGCACCGGTCAGAACACTGAAGCTTTCTTT	.	TRBJ1-1	.	TRBV7-7